The 15 T cell receptor beta chains below all came from one sample that was sequenced in a study of shared clonotypes between healthy human individuals. The assay was immunoSEQ multiplex PCR, and TCRdb's table has in-frame clones only and misses some. The sample records about 2.4 million clones, 90% to 95% being singletons. Sequenced material: naive CD4+ T cells sorted from blood. Subset of the sample: CD45RA+ positively selected. The receptors shown here come from a man aged 18 to 35 in good health.

V and J are TRBV5-4 and TRBJ2-5; TRBD2 matches 11 bases. The CDR3 runs to 15 residues. The germline V gene encodes CDR1 SGHNT and CDR2 YYREEE (reference sequence). The ends lost 1 base at V and 3 bases at J; junction bases unmatched: 2. CDR3 region: CASSLKTSGKETQYF. Here the CDR3 DNA reads TGTGCCAGCAGCTTGAAGACTAGCGGGAAAGAGACCCAGTACTTC.

Points on this clone: Other DNA sequences within the sample encode an identical CDR3. This chain links TRBV7-2 with TRBJ2-3, with 12 bases aligning to TRBD2. The ends lost 5 bases at V and 2 bases at J; junction bases unmatched: 8. CDR1 is SGHTA, CDR2 FQGNSA, per germline. The length of the CDR3 is 17 residues. CDR3 protein: CASSRGLAGLSTDTQYF. CDR3 in DNA: TGTGCCAGCAGCCGCGGACTAGCGGGGTTATCCACAGATACGCAGTATTTT.

CDR3 sequence reads: CASSLGSASAKNIQYF. CDR3 bases: TGCGCCAGCAGCTTGGGCAGCGCCTCGGCCAAAAACATTCAGTACTTC. The V call is TRBV5-1, the J call TRBJ2-4; no firm D call. Germline loops: CDR1 SGHRS, CDR2 YFSETQ. This CDR3 spans 16 amino acids. V was pared by 0 bases and J by 1 base, with 11 bases between. Based on the CDR3 plus reference TRBV5-1 and TRBJ2-4, the full variable domain is KAGVTQTPRYLIKTRGQQVTLSCSPISGHRSVSWYQQTPGQGLQFLFEYFSETQRNKGNFPGRFSGRQFSNSRSEMNVSTLELGDSALYLCASSLGSASAKNIQYFGAGTRLSVL.

The V and J genes are TRBV4-1 and TRBJ2-3, with D possibly being TRBD2 (5 bases). The CDR3 is 14 amino acids. Deletions cut 2 bases from V and 10 bases from J, with 16 bases between. The germline V gene has CDR1 MGHRA and CDR2 YSYEKL. The CDR3 loop is CASSQSGSWVAQYF. CDR3 nucleotides: TGCGCCAGCAGCCAAAGCGGCAGCTGGGTAGCGCAGTATTTT.

With respect to this clone: Other DNA sequences in the sample encode the same CDR3. Here the CDR3 DNA reads TGTGCCAGCAGCTCCCAGGGGGGGACTGAAGCTTTCTTT. Translated, it gives CASSSQGGTEAFF. The chain employs TRBV7-3 and TRBJ1-1; TRBD1 agrees at 7 bases. Germline V gene sequence: CDR1 SGHTA, CDR2 FQGTGA. The CDR3 length is 13 residues. V was pared by 4 bases and J by 5 bases, with 4 bases of the junction left unmatched.

This clone appeared once. The chain recombines TRBV2 with TRBJ2-5; 10 bases are a match to TRBD2. The germline V gene has CDR1 SNHLY and CDR2 FYNNEI. Germline trimming cut 10 bases from V and 2 bases from J; bases unmatched to any gene: 7. The CDR3 covers 14 residues. CDR3 protein: CATRRTSGQETQYF. CDR3 bases: TGTGCCACCCGAAGGACTAGCGGACAAGAGACCCAGTACTTC.

This clone appeared a few times. The CDR3 DNA follows: TGTGCCAGCACCCCGTTCCGGGCAGACACCGGGGAGCTGTTTTTT. Residues: CASTPFRADTGELFF. V usage is TRBV28 and J usage is TRBJ2-2; no reliable D call. The CDR3 runs to 15 residues. Trimming shortened V by 7 bases and J by 3 bases, and 15 bases separated the two germline ends. Germline V CDR1 and CDR2: MDHEN, SYDVKM. Combining the CDR3 with reference TRBV28 and TRBJ2-2 gives the whole variable domain DVKVTQSSRYLVKRTGEKVFLECVQDMDHENMFWYRQDPGLGLRLIYFSYDVKMKEKGDIPEGYSVSREKKERFSLILESASTNQTSMYLCASTPFRADTGELFFGEGSRLTVL.

CDR3 in DNA: TGTGCCTGGGTTAGGCGGGGCTCCTACAATGAGCAGTTCTTC. As protein: CAWVRRGSYNEQFF. The V and J genes are TRBV30 and TRBJ2-1; possible D gene TRBD2, 6 bases. The CDR3 length is 14 residues. Germline V gene data show CDR1 as GTSNPN and CDR2 as SVGIG (reference sequence). V shed 5 bases and J shed 0 bases, with 11 bases lying between them.

In its sample, this clone was seen once. This chain joins TRBV5-1 and TRBJ2-5; D call uncertain. CDR3 length: 13 amino acids. Germline values: CDR1 SGHRS, CDR2 YFSETQ. Trimming left V 4 bases short and J 4 bases short, with 11 bases between. CDR3 region: CASSPIIGETQYF. The CDR3 region has the DNA TGCGCCAGCAGCCCCATAATCGGAGAGACCCAGTACTTC.

J is TRBJ2-7 and V is TRBV9, with TRBD1 matching 9 bases. This CDR3 spans 16 amino acids. Germline CDR1 SGDLS, CDR2 YYNGEE. The V segment lost 0 bases and the J segment 2 bases; nucleotides outside the gene matches: 6. CDR3 bases: TGTGCCAGCAGCGTAGCGGGGACAGGGCTACCCTACGAGCAGTACTTC. Translation: CASSVAGTGLPYEQYF.

This chain links TRBV2 with TRBJ2-1; perhaps TRBD1 as D (5 bases). Germline-derived CDR1 and CDR2 are SNHLY and FYNNEI. V shed 6 bases and J shed 2 bases, with 14 bases lying between them. CDR3 size: 15 residues. In nucleotides, the CDR3 is TGTGCCAGCAGCGAGACAGCGATTCCCTACAATGAGCAGTTCTTC. Its protein is CASSETAIPYNEQFF.

The chain couples TRBV6-5 to TRBJ1-1, with D maybe TRBD1 (6 bases). The CDR3 spans 15 residues. Germline lookup yields CDR1 MNHEY and CDR2 SVGAGI. Trimming took 7 bases from V and 0 from J, leaving 15 bases between them. This CDR3 is CASKNSGEVNTEAFF. The CDR3 bases are TGTGCCAGCAAGAACTCAGGGGAGGTGAACACTGAAGCTTTCTTT.

The chain joins TRBV5-6 to TRBJ2-3; D ambiguous. V was pared by 4 bases and J by 1 base, with 7 bases between. This CDR3 contains 13 residues. Looked up from germline, CDR1 is SGHDT and CDR2 is YYEEEE. The CDR3 region is CASSPQGTDTQYF. In DNA form, the CDR3 reads TGTGCCAGCAGCCCCCAAGGCACAGATACGCAGTATTTT.

The chain recombines TRBV10-3 with TRBJ2-4; 8 bases are a match to TRBD2. CDR1 is ENHRY and CDR2 is SYGVKD in the germline V gene. V gave up 11 bases and J gave up 7 bases; unmatched junction bases: 7. The CDR3 is 12 amino acids. Here the CDR3 reads CAAGPGGNIQYF. For the CDR3, the DNA is TGTGCCGCCGGCCCGGGAGGGAACATTCAGTACTTC.

Here the CDR3 reads CASSRGVGTDTQYF. CDR3 in DNA: TGTGCCAGCAGCCGAGGGGTGGGCACAGATACGCAGTATTTT. The chain employs TRBV7-8 and TRBJ2-3, with D perhaps matching TRBD1 or TRBD2 (5 bases each). The V end was cut by 5 bases, the J end by 1 base, with 10 bases between. CDR3 length: 14 amino acids. Germline V lookup: CDR1 SGHVS, CDR2 FQNEAQ.